Included here is one TCR beta chain sequence, with context. There are a few counts of this clone. No antigen is known for it. Base qualities are not at hand, and no much larger clone is one base apart. The entry originates in a study of cytotoxic CD8 clonotypes in ibrutinib-treated CLL (dated by TCRdb to the early 2020s). About the full investigation: The cohort was composed of ten to eleven relapsed/refractory and about 15 treatment-naive patients; IGHV unmutated status was identified in fewer than 18 patients. Responses were partial in roughly 25 patients and complete in 2; after median about 70 months follow-up, around 15 stayed in remission and approximately 12 progressed. The response samples were drawn at a median of approximately 11 months into treatment, with a range of roughly 6 to 36 months. On average, each sample yielded some 250,000 productive templates and around 98,000 productive rearrangements. Longitudinal samples were available for 26 of the 86 trial participants. Cryopreserved peripheral blood mononuclear cells were collected at three points: before therapy, at response, and at either sustained remission or disease progression. All remission and progressive disease samples were collected while patients were still receiving ibrutinib.

CDR1 is given as SGHNT and CDR2 as YYREEE, both from the germline V gene (reference sequence). The CDR3 starts with the cysteine, ends with the phenylalanine, and has 16 residues. Only the CDR3 DNA stays, 48 bases, in frame from base 1. Trimming leaves V shorter by 3 bases and J shorter by 2 bases, with the junction holding 3 bases beyond the gene matches. Taken with the paper, the label for time point translates to: roughly 2 years on ibrutinib. For TCR beta library preparation, approximately 2 micrograms of genomic DNA was extracted from cryopreserved PBMCs. High-throughput TCR beta sequencing was performed on longitudinal blood samples from CLL patients receiving ibrutinib monotherapy. The patients took part in an open-label, single-center phase 2 trial of ibrutinib monotherapy. The full study reports these points: Public clonotypes were rare and either contracted or stayed stable during treatment, and the rise in clonality at ibrutinib response reflected the expansion of private clonotypes. Sampling times were not matched between patients in sustained remission and patients whose disease was progressing, and lymph node repertoires were not examined. Clonality increased at ibrutinib response, stayed stable in sustained remission, and fell back toward baseline at progression. At baseline, clonality was higher than in age-matched healthy donors and showed a strong correlation with circulating CD8+ T-cell counts.

The goal of deep resolution MiSeq sequencing was a depth between 1 in 1 million and 1 in 200,000 T cells, and coverage averaged 10x per clonotype. The immunoSEQ hsTCRB Kit was used to generate the TCR beta libraries. The source study handled its data this way. The data were analyzed with ImmunoSEQ Analyzer and ImmunoSEQ Data Assistant, and V, D and J gene assignments followed IMGT definitions. Clonality, which ranges from 0 to 1, was calculated by subtracting the normalized Shannon entropy of productive rearrangement frequencies from one. Only overrepresented clonotypes making up at least 0.05% of the repertoire of each patient were included in the public clonotype analysis. Some twelve repertoires from age-matched healthy donors, obtained from immuneACCESS, served as clonality controls. This immuneACCESS table, as held by TCRdb, lists in-frame sequences with V and J called but not all clones. Of the missing ones, under half trace to an unresolved V gene in checked studies; the others have no known cause. V, J and clone size are taken as reported in that table, and D and trimming were inferred from the DNA itself. For this sample there are some 130,000 clones; approximately 83% appear just once. The top ten hold roughly 2% of the sample.

This clonotype was sampled from a human donor with chronic lymphocytic leukemia. The rearranged chain carries TRBV5-4 and TRBJ2-3; 13 of the junction bases match TRBD2. The source material was PBMCs, sampled after 24 months of ibrutinib treatment. The CDR3 protein: CASSSGLAGATDTQYF. The nucleotide sequence is given as TGTGCCAGCAGCTCCGGACTAGCGGGAGCCACAGATACGCAGTATTTT.